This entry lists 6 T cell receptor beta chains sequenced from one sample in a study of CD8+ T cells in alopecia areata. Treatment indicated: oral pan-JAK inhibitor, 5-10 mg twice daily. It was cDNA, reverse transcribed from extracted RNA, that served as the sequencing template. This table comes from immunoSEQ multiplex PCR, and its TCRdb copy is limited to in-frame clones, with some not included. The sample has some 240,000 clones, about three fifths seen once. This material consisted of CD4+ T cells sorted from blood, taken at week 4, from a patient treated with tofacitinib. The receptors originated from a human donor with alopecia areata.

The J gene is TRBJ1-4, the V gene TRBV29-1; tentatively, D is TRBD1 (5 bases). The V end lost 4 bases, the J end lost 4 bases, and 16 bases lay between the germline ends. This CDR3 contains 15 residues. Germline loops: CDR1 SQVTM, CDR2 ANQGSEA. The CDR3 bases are TGCAGCGTTGGGCTAGAGGGACTTAGTAATGAAAAACTGTTTTTT. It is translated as CSVGLEGLSNEKLFF.

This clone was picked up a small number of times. The CDR3 sequence: CASGLGDSQNSPLHF. In DNA, the CDR3 is TGTGCTAGTGGTTTAGGGGACAGCCAAAATTCACCCCTCCACTTT. The chain combines TRBV12-5 with TRBJ1-6; 7 positions agree with TRBD1. From germline, CDR1 is LGHNT and CDR2 FRNRAP. This CDR3 is built from 15 residues. V dropped 3 bases and J dropped 7; count of bases not matched to a gene: 6.

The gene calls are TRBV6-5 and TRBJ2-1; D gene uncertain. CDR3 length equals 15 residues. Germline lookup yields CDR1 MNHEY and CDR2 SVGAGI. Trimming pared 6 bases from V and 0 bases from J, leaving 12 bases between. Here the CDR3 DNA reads TGTGCCAGCAGCTATGACACAAGCTCCTACAATGAGCAGTTCTTC. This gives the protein CASSYDTSSYNEQFF.

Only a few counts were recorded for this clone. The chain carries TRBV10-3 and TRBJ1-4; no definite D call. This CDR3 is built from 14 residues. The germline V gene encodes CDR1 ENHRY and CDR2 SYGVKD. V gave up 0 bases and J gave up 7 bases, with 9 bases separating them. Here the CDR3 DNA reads TGTGCCATCAGTGAGTCGGCGGGGAGTGAAAAACTGTTTTTT. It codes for CAISESAGSEKLFF.

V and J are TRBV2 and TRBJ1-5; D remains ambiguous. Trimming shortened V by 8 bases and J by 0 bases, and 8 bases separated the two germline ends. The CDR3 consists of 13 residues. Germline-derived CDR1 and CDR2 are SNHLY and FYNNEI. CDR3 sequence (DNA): TGTGCCAGCGGGATTATTAGCAATCAGCCCCAGCATTTT. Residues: CASGIISNQPQHF.

Written as DNA, the CDR3 is TGTGCCAGCAGCTTACGGGGTCCCTATGGCTACACCTTC. It translates to CASSLRGPYGYTF. The V and J genes are TRBV13 and TRBJ1-2; D remains ambiguous. The CDR3 length is 13 residues. V was trimmed by 2 bases and J by 4 bases, leaving 8 bases between them. Germline CDR1 PRHDT, CDR2 FYEKMQ (reference sequence).